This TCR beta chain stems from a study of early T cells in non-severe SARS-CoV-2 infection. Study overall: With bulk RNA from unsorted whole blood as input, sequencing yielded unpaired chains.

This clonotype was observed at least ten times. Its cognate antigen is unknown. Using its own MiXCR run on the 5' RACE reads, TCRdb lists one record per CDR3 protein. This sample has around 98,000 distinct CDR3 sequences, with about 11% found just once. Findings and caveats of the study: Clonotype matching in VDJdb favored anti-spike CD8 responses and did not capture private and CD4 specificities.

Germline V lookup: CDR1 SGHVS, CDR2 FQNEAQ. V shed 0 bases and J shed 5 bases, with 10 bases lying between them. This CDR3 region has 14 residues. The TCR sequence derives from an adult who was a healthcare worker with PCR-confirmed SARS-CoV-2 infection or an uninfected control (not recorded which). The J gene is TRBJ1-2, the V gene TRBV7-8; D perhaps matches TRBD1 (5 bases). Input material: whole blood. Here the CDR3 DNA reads TGTGCCAGCAGCTTAGCGGGAAGGGGTTATGGCTACACCTTC. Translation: CASSLAGRGYGYTF.